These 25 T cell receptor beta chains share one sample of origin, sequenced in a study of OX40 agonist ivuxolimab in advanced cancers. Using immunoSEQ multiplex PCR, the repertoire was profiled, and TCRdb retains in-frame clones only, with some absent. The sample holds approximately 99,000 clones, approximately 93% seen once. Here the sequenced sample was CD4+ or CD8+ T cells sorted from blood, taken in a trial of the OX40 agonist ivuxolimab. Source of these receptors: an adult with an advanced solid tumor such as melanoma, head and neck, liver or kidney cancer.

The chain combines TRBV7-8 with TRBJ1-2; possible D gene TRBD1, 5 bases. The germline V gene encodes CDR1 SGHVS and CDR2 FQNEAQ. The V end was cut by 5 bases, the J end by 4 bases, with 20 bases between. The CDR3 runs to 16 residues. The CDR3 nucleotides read TGTGCCAGCAGCCCCTCGCGGATAGGGGAGGGCTATGGCTACACCTTC. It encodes CASSPSRIGEGYGYTF.

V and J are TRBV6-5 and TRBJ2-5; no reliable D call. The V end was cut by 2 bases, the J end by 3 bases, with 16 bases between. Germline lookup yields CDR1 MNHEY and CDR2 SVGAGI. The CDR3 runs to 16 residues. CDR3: CASSYGPGPSEETQYF. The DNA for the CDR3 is TGTGCCAGCAGTTACGGACCCGGGCCCTCCGAAGAGACCCAGTACTTC.

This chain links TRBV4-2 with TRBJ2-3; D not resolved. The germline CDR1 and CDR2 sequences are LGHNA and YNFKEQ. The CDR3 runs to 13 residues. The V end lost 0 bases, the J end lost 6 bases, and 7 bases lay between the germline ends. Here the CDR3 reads CASSQEVRDTQYF. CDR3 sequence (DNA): TGTGCCAGCAGCCAAGAGGTTCGCGATACGCAGTATTTT.

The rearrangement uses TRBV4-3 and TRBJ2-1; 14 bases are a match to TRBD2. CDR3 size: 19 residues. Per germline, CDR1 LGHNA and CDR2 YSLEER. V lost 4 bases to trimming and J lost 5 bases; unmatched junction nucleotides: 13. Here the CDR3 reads CASSLTETSGRVANNEQFF. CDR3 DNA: TGCGCCAGCAGCCTAACCGAGACTAGCGGGAGGGTCGCTAACAATGAGCAGTTCTTC.

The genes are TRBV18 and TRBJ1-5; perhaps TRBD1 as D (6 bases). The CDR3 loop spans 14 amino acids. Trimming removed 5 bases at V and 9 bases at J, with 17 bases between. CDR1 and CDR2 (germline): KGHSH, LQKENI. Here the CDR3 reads CASSEGQQGRPQHF. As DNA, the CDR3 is TGTGCCAGCTCAGAGGGGCAGCAGGGGCGGCCCCAGCATTTT.

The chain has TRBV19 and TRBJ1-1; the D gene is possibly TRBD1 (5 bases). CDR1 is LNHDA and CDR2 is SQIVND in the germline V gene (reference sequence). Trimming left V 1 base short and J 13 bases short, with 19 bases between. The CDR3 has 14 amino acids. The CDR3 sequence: CASSIGGRTPGGFF. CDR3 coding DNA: TGTGCCAGTAGTATAGGGGGCCGTACCCCTGGGGGTTTCTTT.

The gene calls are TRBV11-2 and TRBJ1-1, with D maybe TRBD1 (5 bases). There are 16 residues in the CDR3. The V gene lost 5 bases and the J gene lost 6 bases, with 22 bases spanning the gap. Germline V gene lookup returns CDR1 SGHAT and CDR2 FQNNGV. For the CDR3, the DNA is TGTGCCAGCAGCGCCCTCGGTGGCAGGGTGGTCTCTGAAGCTTTCTTT. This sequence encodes CASSALGGRVVSEAFF.

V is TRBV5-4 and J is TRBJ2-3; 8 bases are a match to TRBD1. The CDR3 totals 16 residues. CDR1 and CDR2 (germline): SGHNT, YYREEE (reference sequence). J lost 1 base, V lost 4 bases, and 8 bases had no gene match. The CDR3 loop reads CASSIGGQGGTDTQYF. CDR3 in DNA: TGTGCCAGCAGCATTGGTGGACAGGGTGGCACAGATACGCAGTATTTT.

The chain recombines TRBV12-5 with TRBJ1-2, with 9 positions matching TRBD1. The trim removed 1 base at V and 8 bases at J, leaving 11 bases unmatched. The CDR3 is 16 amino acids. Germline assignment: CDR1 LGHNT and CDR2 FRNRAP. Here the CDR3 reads CASGLAGTGSARGYTF. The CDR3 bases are TGTGCTAGTGGTTTGGCCGGGACAGGGTCCGCCCGGGGCTACACCTTC.

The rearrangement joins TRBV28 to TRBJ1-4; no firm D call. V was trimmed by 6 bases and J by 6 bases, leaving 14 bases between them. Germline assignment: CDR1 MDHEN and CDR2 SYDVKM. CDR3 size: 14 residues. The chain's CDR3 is CASRYTRKDEKLFF. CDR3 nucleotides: TGTGCCAGCAGGTATACCAGAAAAGATGAAAAACTGTTTTTT.

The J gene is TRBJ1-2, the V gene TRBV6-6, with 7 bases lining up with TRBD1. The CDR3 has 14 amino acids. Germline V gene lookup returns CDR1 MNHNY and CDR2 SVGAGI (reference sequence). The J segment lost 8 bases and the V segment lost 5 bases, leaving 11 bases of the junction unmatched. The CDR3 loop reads CASSRGTGVWGYTF. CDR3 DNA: TGTGCCAGCAGTCGAGGAACAGGGGTCTGGGGCTACACCTTC.

In nucleotides, the CDR3 is TGTGCCAGCAGCTTGGGCCGGGGAATGAACACTGAAGCTTTCTTT. Its translation is CASSLGRGMNTEAFF. The rearrangement joins TRBV5-6 to TRBJ1-1; D is undetermined. CDR3 size: 15 residues. CDR1 is SGHDT, CDR2 YYEEEE, per germline. Trimming took off 0 bases at V and 0 bases at J, with 9 bases between the two ends.

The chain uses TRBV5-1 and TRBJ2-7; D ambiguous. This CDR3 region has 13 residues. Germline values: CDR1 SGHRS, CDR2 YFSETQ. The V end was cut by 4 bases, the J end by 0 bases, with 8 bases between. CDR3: CASSPLYSYEQYF. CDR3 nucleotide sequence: TGCGCCAGCAGCCCACTGTACTCCTACGAGCAGTACTTC.

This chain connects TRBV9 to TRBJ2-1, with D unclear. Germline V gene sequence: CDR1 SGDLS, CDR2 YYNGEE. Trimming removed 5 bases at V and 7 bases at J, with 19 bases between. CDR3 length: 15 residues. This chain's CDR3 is CASSEHAGTGNEQFF. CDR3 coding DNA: TGTGCCAGCAGTGAACACGCAGGTACCGGGAATGAGCAGTTCTTC.

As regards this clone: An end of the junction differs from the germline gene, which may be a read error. The CDR3 region has the DNA TGTGCCAGCAGCCCCGAGGGGGGGCTGAAAACTGAAGCTTTCTTT. Its protein product is CASSPEGGLKTEAFF. J is TRBJ1-1 and V is TRBV7-8, with a possible D match to TRBD1 (6 bases). The CDR3 runs 15 residues. Germline CDR1 reads SGHVS; CDR2 reads FQNEAQ.

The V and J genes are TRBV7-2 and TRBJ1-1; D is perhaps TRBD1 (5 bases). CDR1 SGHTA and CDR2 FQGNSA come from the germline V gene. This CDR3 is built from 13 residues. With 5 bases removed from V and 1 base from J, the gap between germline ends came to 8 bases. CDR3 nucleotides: TGTGCCAGCAGCGCCGACAGGAACACTGAAGCTTTCTTT. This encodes CASSADRNTEAFF.

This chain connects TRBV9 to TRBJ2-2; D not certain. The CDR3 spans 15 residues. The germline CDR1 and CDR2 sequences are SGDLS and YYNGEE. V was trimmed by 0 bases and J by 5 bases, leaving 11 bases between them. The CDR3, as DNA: TGTGCCAGCAGCGTAGGAAGGGTGGGAACCGGGGAGCTGTTTTTT. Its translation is CASSVGRVGTGELFF.

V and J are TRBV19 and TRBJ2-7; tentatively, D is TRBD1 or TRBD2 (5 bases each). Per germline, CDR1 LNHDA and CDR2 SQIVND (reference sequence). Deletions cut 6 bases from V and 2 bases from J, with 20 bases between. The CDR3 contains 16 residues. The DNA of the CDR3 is TGTGCCAGTAGGCTCGGGGCAGGATTGTTAACCTACGAGCAGTACTTC. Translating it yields CASRLGAGLLTYEQYF.

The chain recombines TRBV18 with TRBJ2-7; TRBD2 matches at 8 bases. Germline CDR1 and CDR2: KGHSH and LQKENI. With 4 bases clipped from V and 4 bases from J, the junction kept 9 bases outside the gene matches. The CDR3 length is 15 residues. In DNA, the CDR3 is TGTGCCAGCTCACATAGCGGGGCCCCCGTGTACGAGCAGTACTTC. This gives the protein CASSHSGAPVYEQYF.

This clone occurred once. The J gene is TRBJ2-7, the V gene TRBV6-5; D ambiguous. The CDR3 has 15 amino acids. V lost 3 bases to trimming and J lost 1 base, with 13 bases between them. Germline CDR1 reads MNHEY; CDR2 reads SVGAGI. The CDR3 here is CASSYLDGRSYEQYF. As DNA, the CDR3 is TGTGCCAGCAGTTATCTCGACGGCAGGTCCTACGAGCAGTACTTC.

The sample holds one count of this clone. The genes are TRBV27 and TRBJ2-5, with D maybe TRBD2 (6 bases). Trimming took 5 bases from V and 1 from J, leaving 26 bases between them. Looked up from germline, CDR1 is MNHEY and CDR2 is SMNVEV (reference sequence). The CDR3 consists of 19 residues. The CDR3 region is CASSQRAPSFGPTQETQYF. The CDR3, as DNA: TGTGCCAGCAGTCAGCGGGCCCCCTCCTTTGGTCCCACCCAAGAGACCCAGTACTTC.

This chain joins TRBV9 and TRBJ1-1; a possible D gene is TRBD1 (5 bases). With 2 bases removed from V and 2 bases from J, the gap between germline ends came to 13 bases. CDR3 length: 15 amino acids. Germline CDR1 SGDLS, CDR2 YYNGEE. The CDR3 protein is CASSVGGRLNTEAFF. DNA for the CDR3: TGTGCCAGCAGCGTGGGGGGACGGCTAAACACTGAAGCTTTCTTT. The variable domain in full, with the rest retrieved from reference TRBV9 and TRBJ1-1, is DSGVTQTPKHLITATGQRVTLRCSPRSGDLSVYWYQQSLDQGLQFLIQYYNGEERAKGNILERFSAQQFPDLHSELNLSSLELGDSALYFCASSVGGRLNTEAFFGQGTRLTVV.

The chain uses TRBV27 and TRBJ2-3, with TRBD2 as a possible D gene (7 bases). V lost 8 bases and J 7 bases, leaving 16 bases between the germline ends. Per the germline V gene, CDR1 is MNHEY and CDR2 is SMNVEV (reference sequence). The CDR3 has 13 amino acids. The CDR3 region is CASSGGGVYTQYF. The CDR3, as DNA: TGTGCCAGCTCAGGAGGGGGGGTATATACGCAGTATTTT.

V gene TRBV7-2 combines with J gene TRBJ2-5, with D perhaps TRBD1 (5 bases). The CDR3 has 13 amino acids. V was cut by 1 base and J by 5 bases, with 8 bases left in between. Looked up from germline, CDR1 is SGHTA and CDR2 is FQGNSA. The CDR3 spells CASSLGSGETQYF. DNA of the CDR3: TGTGCCAGCAGCTTAGGCTCAGGGGAGACCCAGTACTTC.

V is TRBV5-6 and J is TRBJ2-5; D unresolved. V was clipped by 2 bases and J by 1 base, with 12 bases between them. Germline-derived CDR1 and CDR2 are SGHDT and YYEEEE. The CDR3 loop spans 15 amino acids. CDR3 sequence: CASSLGPRTQETQYF. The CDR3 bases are TGTGCCAGCAGCTTAGGTCCACGGACCCAAGAGACCCAGTACTTC.